A selection of T cell receptor beta chains follows, all from one sample in a study of cytomegalovirus exposure and HLA in healthy donors. Measured with immunoSEQ multiplex PCR; TCRdb has only the in-frame clones, and not every one. The sample consists of about 110,000 clones, roughly two thirds of them appearing once. Material: PBMCs. These TCRs come from a man aged 35-49 years in good health and CMV-seronegative. The CDR3 runs from the conserved cysteine through the conserved F or W. The D gene is left open where the match is weak. Clone sizes are given selectively: once, few, many, or a class where the clone is expanded.

clone size,V gene,J gene,D gene,CDR3 protein,CDR3 DNA
NA,TRBV6-5,TRBJ1-2,NA,CASSTNRAGYGYTF,TGTGCCAGCAGTACTAACAGGGCTGGGTATGGCTACACCTTC
NA,TRBV5-4,TRBJ2-7,TRBD1,CASSLGGQGAYEQYF,TGTGCCAGCAGCTTGGGGGGACAGGGGGCCTACGAGCAGTACTTC
NA,TRBV5-8,TRBJ1-6,TRBD1,CASTPGQGYSPLHF,TGTGCCAGCACCCCGGGACAGGGGTATTCACCCCTCCACTTT
once,TRBV5-1,TRBJ1-3,TRBD1,CASSPDRGFSGNTIYF,TGCGCCAGCAGCCCGGACAGGGGGTTTTCTGGAAACACCATATATTTT
NA,TRBV2,TRBJ2-5,TRBD1,CASTGQPIETQYF,TGTGCCAGCACGGGACAGCCCATAGAGACCCAGTACTTC
NA,TRBV5-8,TRBJ2-1,NA,CASSLGTHSSYNEQFF,TGTGCCAGCAGCTTGGGCACCCACAGCTCCTACAATGAGCAGTTCTTC
NA,TRBV5-1,TRBJ2-7,TRBD1,CASSPGGQGTYEQYF,TGCGCCAGCAGCCCTGGTGGACAGGGCACCTACGAGCAGTACTTC
NA,TRBV5-6,TRBJ2-7,NA,CASSLGLPYEQYF,TGTGCCAGCAGCTTGGGTCTACCCTACGAGCAGTACTTC
NA,TRBV28,TRBJ1-5,NA,CASSLLRDQPQHF,TGTGCCAGCAGTCTACTCAGGGATCAGCCCCAGCATTTT
NA,TRBV6-6,TRBJ2-1,TRBD2,CASRGLANEQFF,TGTGCCAGCAGGGGACTAGCAAATGAGCAGTTCTTC
NA,TRBV5-6,TRBJ2-7,NA,CASSWANEQYF,TGTGCCAGCAGCTGGGCAAACGAGCAGTACTTC
few,TRBV30,TRBJ2-5,NA,CAWSGGGQGGIQYF,TGTGCCTGGAGTGGGGGTGGCCAGGGTGGGATCCAGTACTTC
NA,TRBV7-3,TRBJ1-2,NA,CASSPKGGSPYGYTF,TGTGCCAGCAGCCCCAAGGGGGGGTCCCCCTATGGCTACACCTTC
once,TRBV4-3,TRBJ2-1,TRBD1,CASSQVRDRVNEQFF,TGCGCCAGCAGCCAAGTAAGGGACAGGGTAAATGAGCAGTTCTTC
once,TRBV4-1,TRBJ2-5,TRBD2,CASSQMGLRQETQYF,TGCGCCAGCAGCCAAATGGGACTACGCCAAGAGACCCAGTACTTC
NA,TRBV11-3,TRBJ2-2,TRBD2,CASSIRTSGVYTGELFF,TGTGCCAGCAGCATCCGAACTAGCGGGGTCTACACCGGGGAGCTGTTTTTT
NA,TRBV7-9,TRBJ1-2,NA,CASSLQQPLNYGYTF,TGTGCCAGCAGCTTACAACAGCCTCTTAACTATGGCTACACCTTC
NA,TRBV2,TRBJ2-5,TRBD1,CASSAQGQETQYF,TGTGCCAGCAGCGCACAGGGGCAAGAGACCCAGTACTTC
once,TRBV5-1,TRBJ1-2,NA,CASSSTGYRGYTF,TGCGCCAGCAGCTCAACAGGATACAGAGGCTACACCTTC
NA,TRBV5-1,TRBJ1-1,TRBD1,CASKLGGTVNTEAFF,TGCGCCAGCAAATTAGGCGGGACAGTGAACACTGAAGCTTTCTTT
NA,TRBV13,TRBJ2-7,TRBD1,CASSSGTGSSYEQYF,TGTGCCAGCAGCTCCGGGACAGGGAGCTCCTACGAGCAGTACTTC
NA,TRBV6-1,TRBJ1-5,TRBD1,CASSEAGTGYQPQHF,TGTGCCAGCAGTGAAGCGGGGACAGGGTATCAGCCCCAGCATTTT
NA,TRBV5-6,TRBJ1-1,TRBD1,CASSLSDRGWTEAFF,TGTGCCAGCAGCTTGTCGGACAGGGGATGGACTGAAGCTTTCTTT
NA,TRBV5-6,TRBJ2-1,NA,CASSLGRVNEQFF,TGTGCCAGCAGCTTGGGCAGGGTTAATGAGCAGTTCTTC
NA,TRBV7-9,TRBJ2-5,NA,CASSSPSPDSKETQYF,TGTGCCAGCAGCTCCCCCTCCCCGGACTCCAAAGAGACCCAGTACTTC
NA,TRBV5-1,TRBJ2-3,TRBD2,CASSHGVASGGPDTQYF,TGCGCCAGCAGCCACGGGGTGGCTAGCGGGGGGCCAGATACGCAGTATTTT
NA,TRBV9,TRBJ2-5,NA,CASSEAEARATQYF,TGTGCCAGCAGCGAGGCCGAAGCGAGGGCGACCCAGTACTTC
NA,TRBV29-1,TRBJ2-2,TRBD1,CSVDTGAGELFF,TGCAGCGTCGATACAGGGGCCGGGGAGCTGTTTTTT
few,TRBV6-5,TRBJ1-1,NA,CASSPGRSLTEAFF,TGTGCCAGCAGTCCCGGGAGGAGTTTGACTGAAGCTTTCTTT
NA,TRBV7-9,TRBJ1-2,TRBD1,CASSLGQNNLYYGYTF,TGTGCCAGCAGCTTGGGACAGAACAACTTATACTATGGCTACACCTTC
NA,TRBV27,TRBJ2-1,TRBD2,CASSAGLAGGVGEQFF,TGTGCCAGCAGTGCAGGACTAGCGGGGGGGGTCGGTGAGCAGTTCTTC
once,TRBV7-6,TRBJ2-1,TRBD2,CASSELTSGGNSYNEQFF,TGTGCCAGCAGCGAGCTGACTAGCGGGGGTAACTCCTACAATGAGCAGTTCTTC
few,TRBV25-1,TRBJ2-2,NA,CASSEVYAARNTGELFF,TGTGCCAGCAGTGAAGTCTACGCGGCCCGGAACACCGGGGAGCTGTTTTTT
few,TRBV7-9,TRBJ2-1,NA,CASSLPSLNEQFF,TGTGCCAGCAGCTTACCAAGCCTCAATGAGCAGTTCTTC
NA,TRBV11-2,TRBJ2-7,TRBD2,CASSLESLAGGPHEQYF,TGTGCCAGCAGCTTAGAGTCTCTAGCGGGGGGGCCCCACGAGCAGTACTTC
NA,TRBV19,TRBJ2-7,TRBD2,CASSIFPSSGVDYEQYF,TGTGCCAGTAGTATATTTCCCTCTAGCGGGGTTGACTACGAGCAGTACTTC
NA,TRBV29-1,TRBJ1-1,NA,CSAPPAGNTEAFF,TGCAGCGCCCCTCCTGCAGGGAACACTGAAGCTTTCTTT
NA,TRBV5-4,TRBJ2-1,NA,CASSLAGGQSSYNEQFF,TGTGCCAGCAGCTTGGCGGGGGGCCAGAGCTCCTACAATGAGCAGTTCTTC
NA,TRBV7-6,TRBJ2-7,NA,CASSPNRDSYEQYF,TGTGCCAGCAGCCCTAACAGGGACTCCTACGAGCAGTACTTC
NA,TRBV29-1,TRBJ2-3,NA,CSVEQSTDTQYF,TGCAGCGTTGAACAGAGCACAGATACGCAGTATTTT
NA,TRBV29-1,TRBJ1-5,NA,CSVGDINQPQHF,TGCAGCGTTGGGGACATCAATCAGCCCCAGCATTTT
NA,TRBV19,TRBJ2-1,TRBD1,CASSIDRETYNEQFF,TGTGCCAGTAGTATCGACAGGGAAACCTACAATGAGCAGTTCTTC
NA,TRBV6-5,TRBJ2-1,TRBD2,CASSPSGGGYNEQFF,TGTGCCAGCAGTCCCTCGGGGGGAGGGTACAATGAGCAGTTCTTC